This passage covers 25 T cell receptor beta chains from one sample sequenced in a study of shared clonotypes between healthy human individuals. The repertoire was sequenced with immunoSEQ multiplex PCR; TCRdb's copy has only in-frame clones and lacks some. The table lists fewer than 2.5 million clones, roughly 93% of them singletons. The sequenced sample consisted of naive CD4+ T cells from PBMCs. Specified subset: CD45RA+ positively selected. These receptors all come from a man in his late teens or twenties in good health. Some clones in this sample may be carry-over from other donors' samples.

The chain is built from TRBV5-6 and TRBJ2-3, with 8 bases lining up with TRBD1. Germline V lookup: CDR1 SGHDT, CDR2 YYEEEE. This CDR3 is 16 amino acids long. V trimming: 3 bases; J trimming: 2 bases; junction bases outside the gene matches: 8. The CDR3 spells CASSSAGTGYTDTQYF. The CDR3 nucleotides read TGTGCCAGCAGCTCCGCCGGGACAGGTTACACAGATACGCAGTATTTT.

V gene TRBV5-8 combines with J gene TRBJ1-1; D remains ambiguous. V lost 2 bases to trimming and J lost 10 bases, with 15 bases between them. Germline V gene data show CDR1 as SGHTS and CDR2 as YDEGEE. The CDR3 totals 13 residues. DNA of the CDR3: TGTGCCAGCAGCTTAGCACCTGCTGGTGGAGCTTTCTTT. Protein sequence: CASSLAPAGGAFF.

This clone has just one count. The V gene is TRBV28, the J gene TRBJ1-5; TRBD1 matches at 10 bases. This CDR3 spans 15 amino acids. Germline V CDR1 and CDR2: MDHEN, SYDVKM. With 4 bases clipped from V and 1 base from J, the junction kept 1 base outside the gene matches. The CDR3 region is CASSWGQGSNQPQHF. CDR3 coding DNA: TGTGCCAGCAGTTGGGGACAGGGGAGCAATCAGCCCCAGCATTTT.

The J gene is TRBJ2-7, the V gene TRBV21-1; the table gives TRBD2 as D, unverified against the DNA. TRBV21-1 is labeled a pseudogene. This CDR3 has 15 residues. CDR3 nucleotide sequence: TGTGCCAGCAGCAAGGGTTCCGGGACTAGCGACGAGCAGTACTTC. It encodes CASSKGSGTSDEQYF.

V usage is TRBV10-1 and J usage is TRBJ1-1; D is unclear. In germline, CDR1 is WNHNN, CDR2 SYGVQD (reference sequence). This CDR3 region has 11 residues. Deletions cut 11 bases from V and 8 bases from J, with 15 bases between. CDR3 sequence (DNA): TGCGCCGGCCCCCCGGACCAGGAAGCTTTCTTT. Protein: CAGPPDQEAFF.

About this clone: This sample includes further DNA sequences coding for the same CDR3. The CDR3 here is CSVARVAYNEQFF. CDR3 sequence (DNA): TGCAGCGTAGCCAGAGTGGCCTACAATGAGCAGTTCTTC. The chain recombines TRBV29-1 with TRBJ2-1, with D unclear. Germline values: CDR1 SQVTM, CDR2 ANQGSEA. Trimming removed 6 bases at V and 2 bases at J, with 11 bases between. The CDR3 extends over 13 amino acids.

The rearrangement links TRBV6-1 to TRBJ1-1; 7 bases align to TRBD1. This CDR3 has 14 residues. J gave up 1 base and V 7 bases, and 6 bases lay outside the gene matches. Looked up from germline, CDR1 is MNHNS and CDR2 is SASEGT. This chain's CDR3 is CASIDRESNTEAFF. CDR3 DNA sequence: TGTGCCAGCATTGACAGGGAATCGAACACTGAAGCTTTCTTT.

The chain joins TRBV10-1 to TRBJ2-2; 7 bases fit TRBD2. Germline loops: CDR1 WNHNN, CDR2 SYGVQD (reference sequence). This CDR3 region has 14 residues. Trimming at V came to 10 bases and at J to 0 bases, leaving 5 bases not matched to a gene. CDR3 protein: CATGSGPNTGELFF. The DNA for the CDR3 is TGCGCCACAGGTAGCGGGCCGAACACCGGGGAGCTGTTTTTT.

This sequence joins TRBV28 and TRBJ1-4; D gene uncertain. The CDR3 is made up of 12 amino acids. Germline lookup yields CDR1 MDHEN and CDR2 SYDVKM. V was pared by 5 bases and J by 4 bases, with 5 bases between. CDR3 region: CASSRLNEKLFF. The CDR3 DNA sequence: TGTGCCAGCAGTCGACTTAATGAAAAACTGTTTTTT.

The chain uses TRBV2 and TRBJ2-7, with D tentatively TRBD1 or TRBD2 (5 bases each). The germline V and J ends were trimmed by 6 bases and 3 bases, with 12 bases remaining between them. The germline V gene encodes CDR1 SNHLY and CDR2 FYNNEI. The CDR3 has 13 residues. CDR3 sequence reads: CASRGTVNYEQYF. CDR3 in DNA: TGTGCCAGCAGAGGGACGGTTAACTACGAGCAGTACTTC.

V gene TRBV20-1 combines with J gene TRBJ2-1; possible D gene TRBD1, 5 bases. This CDR3 has 11 residues. Deletions cut 5 bases from V and 7 bases from J, with 9 bases between. CDR1 is DFQATT, CDR2 SNEGSKA, per germline (reference sequence). The CDR3 DNA is TGCAGTGCTGGCAACAGGAATGAGCAGTTCTTC. It specifies CSAGNRNEQFF.

The rearrangement uses TRBV5-1 and TRBJ2-1; no clear D. The ends were cut back, 7 bases at V and 0 bases at J, with 14 bases in the middle. CDR1 is SGHRS, CDR2 YFSETQ, per germline. The CDR3 consists of 15 residues. CDR3 amino acids: CASQDNPSSYNEQFF. For the CDR3, the DNA is TGCGCCAGCCAAGACAACCCCAGCTCCTACAATGAGCAGTTCTTC.

This clone was recorded once. The V gene is TRBV5-1, the J gene TRBJ1-1; the D is unclear. CDR3 length: 14 amino acids. The V gene's germline CDR1 is SGHRS and CDR2 YFSETQ. Trimming left V 4 bases short and J 1 base short, with 11 bases between. The CDR3 sequence: CASSPGLQNTEAFF. The CDR3 nucleotides are TGCGCCAGCAGCCCCGGACTGCAGAACACTGAAGCTTTCTTT.

This clone came up once. This chain uses TRBV7-3 with TRBJ2-3; 9 nucleotides match TRBD2. This CDR3 spans 14 amino acids. Trimming took 5 bases from V and 2 from J; bases not matched to a gene: 2. The V gene's germline CDR1 is SGHTA and CDR2 FQGTGA. The CDR3, as DNA: TGTGCCAGCAGCCCTAGCGGGAACACAGATACGCAGTATTTT. It is translated as CASSPSGNTDTQYF.

This clone was seen once. The CDR3: CASSVVGYTDTQYF. CDR3 coding DNA: TGTGCCAGCAGCGTAGTCGGATACACAGATACGCAGTATTTT. V gene TRBV9 combines with J gene TRBJ2-3; no clear D gene. The germline V gene encodes CDR1 SGDLS and CDR2 YYNGEE. The length of the CDR3 is 14 residues. With 0 bases removed from V and 2 bases from J, the gap between germline ends came to 7 bases.

This clone was counted once. The chain employs TRBV7-9 and TRBJ2-3; the D gene is possibly TRBD2 (5 bases). Germline CDR1 and CDR2: SEHNR and FQNEAQ (reference sequence). CDR3 length: 15 amino acids. The V and J ends lost 3 bases and 3 bases respectively, with 13 bases between them. CDR3 nucleotide sequence: TGTGCCAGCAGCTTCTGGGAGATAGTTACAGATACGCAGTATTTT. This codes for CASSFWEIVTDTQYF.

This sequence joins TRBV27 and TRBJ2-5; D gene ambiguous. The CDR3 length is 12 residues. Per germline, CDR1 MNHEY and CDR2 SMNVEV (reference sequence). Trimming took 8 bases from V and 1 from J, leaving 8 bases between them. The CDR3: CASSNIQETQYF. As DNA, the CDR3 is TGTGCCAGCTCCAACATCCAAGAGACCCAGTACTTC.

The chain couples TRBV14 to TRBJ2-3; D ambiguous. The CDR3 is 14 residues long. Germline V gives CDR1 SGHDN, CDR2 FVKESK. V was clipped by 1 base and J by 0 bases, with 5 bases between them. The CDR3 spells CASSQARSTDTQYF. In DNA, the CDR3 is TGTGCCAGCAGCCAAGCTAGGAGCACAGATACGCAGTATTTT.

This clone was recorded only once. This chain uses TRBV5-1 with TRBJ1-3; 10 nucleotides agree with TRBD1. The CDR3 consists of 17 residues. V shed 0 bases, J shed 2 bases, and the junction held 5 bases outside the gene matches. Germline V lookup: CDR1 SGHRS, CDR2 YFSETQ. The CDR3 sequence: CASSLAGQGFPGNTIYF. The CDR3 DNA reads TGCGCCAGCAGCTTGGCGGGACAGGGGTTTCCTGGAAACACCATATATTTT. Full variable domain (missing parts from reference TRBV5-1 and TRBJ1-3): KAGVTQTPRYLIKTRGQQVTLSCSPISGHRSVSWYQQTPGQGLQFLFEYFSETQRNKGNFPGRFSGRQFSNSRSEMNVSTLELGDSALYLCASSLAGQGFPGNTIYFGEGSWLTVV.

V is TRBV7-9 and J is TRBJ1-3; weak D call: TRBD1 (6 bases). This CDR3 contains 17 residues. Germline loops: CDR1 SEHNR, CDR2 FQNEAQ (reference sequence). Deletions cut 11 bases from V and 0 bases from J, with 23 bases between. CDR3 nucleotides: TGTGCCTTATCAGGGGAGGCAGGAAAAAGCTCTGGAAACACCATATATTTT. Translated: CALSGEAGKSSGNTIYF.

V and J are TRBV29-1 and TRBJ2-1; no clear D. Germline loops: CDR1 SQVTM, CDR2 ANQGSEA. The CDR3 loop spans 14 amino acids. V was trimmed by 4 bases and J by 4 bases, leaving 14 bases between them. CDR3 bases: TGCAGCGTTGGTTGGTCTAACCTTTACAATGAGCAGTTCTTC. Encoded protein: CSVGWSNLYNEQFF.

The J gene is TRBJ1-3, the V gene TRBV2, with TRBD1 identical over 8 bases. The junction had 10 bases not matched to a gene; V was cut back by 6 bases and J by 0 bases. This CDR3 has 17 amino acids. Per the germline V gene, CDR1 is SNHLY and CDR2 is FYNNEI. CDR3 DNA sequence: TGTGCCAGCAGCCGGACAGGGCGGTCGAGCTCTGGAAACACCATATATTTT. It codes for CASSRTGRSSSGNTIYF.

The count of this clone is one. The chain has TRBV7-6 and TRBJ2-1; D may be TRBD2 (6 bases). The CDR3 is made up of 16 amino acids. V was clipped by 0 bases and J by 4 bases, with 13 bases between them. Germline V gene sequence: CDR1 SGHVS, CDR2 FNYEAQ. The CDR3 nucleotides are TGTGCCAGCAGCTTAGCGCGGGGACGAGATTACAATGAGCAGTTCTTC. Translation: CASSLARGRDYNEQFF.

This clone was picked up one time. The chain joins TRBV7-9 to TRBJ2-6; D uncertain. CDR1 and CDR2 (germline): SEHNR, FQNEAQ (reference sequence). Trimming removed 2 bases from V and 4 bases from J, with 21 bases in between. CDR3 size: 19 residues. The CDR3: CASSLNPGPKWFGANVLTF. The CDR3 DNA reads as TGTGCCAGCAGCTTAAATCCGGGTCCAAAGTGGTTCGGGGCCAACGTCCTGACTTTC.

In this sample, this clone turned up once. The chain links TRBV4-1 to TRBJ2-7; TRBD2 matches 8 bases. Looked up from germline, CDR1 is MGHRA and CDR2 is YSYEKL. The trim removed 0 bases at V and 4 bases at J, leaving 11 bases unmatched. The CDR3 is 17 residues long. The CDR3 region is CASSQEQSGRTFYEQYF. The CDR3 region has the DNA TGCGCCAGCAGCCAAGAACAGAGCGGGAGAACGTTTTACGAGCAGTACTTC.